The next 5 T cell receptor beta chains were all read from a single sample in a study of PD-1 blockade in classical Hodgkin lymphoma. Described time point: cycle 4 day 1 (C4D1), after 5 to 7 weeks of nivolumab. Each patient experienced a relapse that followed autologous stem cell transplantation, and brentuximab vedotin exposure varied. TCRdb's table, derived via immunoSEQ multiplex PCR, lists solely in-frame clones and lacks some. The sample lists around 23,000 clones; roughly 88% were seen once. Sequenced material: peripheral blood mononuclear cells (PBMCs), taken before the fourth cycle of nivolumab. All receptors derive from a human donor with classical Hodgkin lymphoma.

CDR3 protein: CASSVLRHSYNEQFF. In nucleotides, the CDR3 is TGTGCCAGCAGTGTCCTGCGACACTCCTACAATGAGCAGTTCTTC. The V and J genes are TRBV6-1 and TRBJ2-1; D ambiguous. Germline V gene data show CDR1 as MNHNS and CDR2 as SASEGT. V lost 4 bases to trimming and J lost 0 bases, with 10 bases between them. This CDR3 is 15 amino acids long.

This sequence joins TRBV12-5 and TRBJ1-5, with a tentative D call TRBD1 (5 bases). The V end lost 2 bases, the J end lost 4 bases, and 18 bases lay between the germline ends. The CDR3 is 17 amino acids. CDR1 is LGHNT and CDR2 is FRNRAP in the germline V gene. Here the CDR3 DNA reads TGTGCTAGTGGTTTGATTCTTGGACGAGAGGGGAATCAGCCCCAGCATTTT. This gives the protein CASGLILGREGNQPQHF.

The chain uses TRBV14 and TRBJ2-3; D is possibly TRBD2 (6 bases). This CDR3 is 14 amino acids long. The V end lost 0 bases, the J end lost 4 bases, and 8 bases lay between the germline ends. CDR1 and CDR2 from the germline V gene are SGHDN and FVKESK. This CDR3 reads CASSQEPGADTQYF. The DNA of the CDR3 is TGTGCCAGCAGCCAAGAGCCGGGGGCAGATACGCAGTATTTT. Using reference TRBV14 and TRBJ2-3 for the parts outside the CDR3, the full variable domain is EAGVTQFPSHSVIEKGQTVTLRCDPISGHDNLYWYRRVMGKEIKFLLHFVKESKQDESGMPNNRFLAERTGGTYSTLKVQPAELEDSGVYFCASSQEPGADTQYFGPGTRLTVL.

The V call is TRBV10-3, the J call TRBJ2-3; maybe TRBD2 (6 bases). CDR1 and CDR2 from the germline V gene are ENHRY and SYGVKD. The germline V and J ends were trimmed by 8 bases and 0 bases, with 15 bases remaining between them. The CDR3 contains 15 residues. The CDR3 loop is CAIRGGDQSTDTQYF. DNA for the CDR3: TGTGCCATCCGGGGCGGGGACCAAAGCACAGATACGCAGTATTTT.

This sequence joins TRBV6-4 and TRBJ1-2; D gene uncertain. CDR1 and CDR2 from the germline V gene are MRHNA and SNTAGT. Trimming left V 0 bases short and J 7 bases short, with 12 bases between. The CDR3 runs 14 residues. The CDR3 here is CASSDSAQRSGYTF. CDR3 coding DNA: TGTGCCAGCAGTGACTCCGCACAGCGTAGTGGCTACACCTTC.